Listed below are T cell receptor beta chains from one sample, sequenced in a study of radiation and T cells in renal cell carcinoma. This table comes from immunoSEQ multiplex PCR, and its TCRdb copy is limited to in-frame clones, with some not included. This table holds approximately 49,000 clones, 80% found once. The material was blood, obtained from a patient whose treatment included radiotherapy and nephrectomy. The receptors originated from a woman between 65 and 79 years old with renal cell carcinoma. Each CDR3 is given without its conserved first and last residue. The D gene is left open where the match is weak. Part of the rows lack a size; the others show once, few, many or a class for expanded clones.

D gene	clone size	V gene	CDR3 protein
TRBD2	NA	TRBV5-6	ASRPSGSWNNEQF
TRBD2	NA	TRBV2	ASRPTSGGGETQY
NA	NA	TRBV7-2	ASSLGWRDPKF
TRBD1	NA	TRBV10-3	AIRGQGVQETQY
NA	few	TRBV11-2	ASSLGQNQPQH
TRBD1	NA	TRBV10-3	ATRSGTGDEKLF
TRBD2	NA	TRBV5-4	ASSLAGTSASWNEQF
TRBD2	NA	TRBV7-9	ASSLGTSGIYNEQF
NA	NA	TRBV5-1	ASRFDVQETQY
TRBD1	NA	TRBV6-1	ASRLQGGGTGELF
NA	once	TRBV6-5	ASSLTVTGANVLT
TRBD1	once	TRBV27	ASSLESGQGTDTQY
TRBD2	NA	TRBV19	ASSLGRVDGRAVDTQY
NA	NA	TRBV21-1	ASTPLTLGTGYEQY
NA	NA	TRBV7-9	ASSTLQGGRETQY
TRBD2	NA	TRBV10-3	AISESQGAGAGTGELF
NA	NA	TRBV10-3	AISEEGGDQPQH